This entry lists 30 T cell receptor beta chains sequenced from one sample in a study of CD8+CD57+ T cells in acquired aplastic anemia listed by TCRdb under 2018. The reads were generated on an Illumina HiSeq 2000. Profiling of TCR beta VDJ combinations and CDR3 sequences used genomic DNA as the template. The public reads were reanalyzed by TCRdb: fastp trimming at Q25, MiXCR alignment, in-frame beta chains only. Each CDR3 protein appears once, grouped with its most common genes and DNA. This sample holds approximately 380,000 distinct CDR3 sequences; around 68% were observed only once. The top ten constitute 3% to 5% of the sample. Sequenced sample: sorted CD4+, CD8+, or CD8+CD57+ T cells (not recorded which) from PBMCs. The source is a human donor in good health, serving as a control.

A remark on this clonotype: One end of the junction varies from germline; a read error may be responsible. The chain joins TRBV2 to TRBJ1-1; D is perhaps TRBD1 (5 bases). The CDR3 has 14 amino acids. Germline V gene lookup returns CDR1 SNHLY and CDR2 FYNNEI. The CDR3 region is CASNLLPGINEAFF. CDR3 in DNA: TGTGCCAGCAACCTCCTTCCAGGGATAAATGAGGCGTTCTTC.

This CDR3 reads CASSFQGGQAFF. The CDR3 nucleotides read TGTGCCAGCAGCTTCCAGGGAGGGCAGGCTTTCTTT. The chain uses TRBV7-3 and TRBJ1-1; D perhaps matches TRBD1 (5 bases). The CDR3 is 12 residues long. V was pared by 3 bases and J by 11 bases, with 13 bases between. Germline lookup yields CDR1 SGHTA and CDR2 FQGTGA.

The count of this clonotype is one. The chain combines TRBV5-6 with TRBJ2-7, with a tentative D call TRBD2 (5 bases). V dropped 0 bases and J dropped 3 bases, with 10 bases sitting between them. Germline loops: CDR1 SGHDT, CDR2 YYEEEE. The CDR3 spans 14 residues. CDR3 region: CASSLERAVYEQYF. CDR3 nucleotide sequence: TGTGCCAGCAGCTTGGAGAGGGCGGTCTACGAGCAGTACTTC.

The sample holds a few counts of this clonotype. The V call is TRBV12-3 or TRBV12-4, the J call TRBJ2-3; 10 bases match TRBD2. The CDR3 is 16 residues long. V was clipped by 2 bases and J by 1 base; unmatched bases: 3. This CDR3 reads CASSLLLAGGTDTQYF. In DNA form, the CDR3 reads TGTGCCAGCAGTTTACTTCTAGCGGGGGGCACAGATACGCAGTATTTT.

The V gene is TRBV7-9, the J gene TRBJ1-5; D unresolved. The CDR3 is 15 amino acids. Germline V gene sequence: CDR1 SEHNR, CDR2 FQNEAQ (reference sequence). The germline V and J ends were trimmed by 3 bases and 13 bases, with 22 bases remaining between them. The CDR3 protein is CASSFSPRRYREQHF. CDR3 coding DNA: TGTGCCAGCAGCTTCAGCCCCAGGCGCTACCGGGAGCAGCATTTT. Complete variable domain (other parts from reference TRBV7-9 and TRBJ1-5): DTGVSQNPRHKITKRGQNVTFRCDPISEHNRLYWYRQTLGQGPEFLTYFQNEAQLEKSRLLSDRFSAERPKGSFSTLEIQRTEQGDSAMYLCASSFSPRRYREQHFGDGTRLSIL.

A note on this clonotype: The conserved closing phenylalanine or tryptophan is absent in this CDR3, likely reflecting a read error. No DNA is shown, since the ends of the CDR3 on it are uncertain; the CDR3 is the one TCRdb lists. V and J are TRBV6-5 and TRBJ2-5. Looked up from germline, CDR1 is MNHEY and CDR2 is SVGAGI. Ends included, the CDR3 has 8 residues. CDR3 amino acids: CARRISFP.

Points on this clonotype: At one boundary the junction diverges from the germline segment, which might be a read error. The CDR3 loop reads CASSHHAIGLQASF. The CDR3 DNA is TGTGCCAGCAGCCATCATGCCATAGGCCTACAGGCATCCTTT. The chain links TRBV12-3 or TRBV12-4 to TRBJ1-1; tentatively, D is TRBD1 (5 bases). The CDR3 spans 14 residues.

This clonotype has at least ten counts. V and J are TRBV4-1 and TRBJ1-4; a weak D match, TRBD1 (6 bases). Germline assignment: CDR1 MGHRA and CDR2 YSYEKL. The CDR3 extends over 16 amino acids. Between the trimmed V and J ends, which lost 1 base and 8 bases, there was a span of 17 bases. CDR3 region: CASSQVQTGGREKLFF. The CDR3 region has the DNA TGCGCCAGCAGCCAAGTCCAAACCGGGGGCCGGGAAAAACTGTTTTTT.

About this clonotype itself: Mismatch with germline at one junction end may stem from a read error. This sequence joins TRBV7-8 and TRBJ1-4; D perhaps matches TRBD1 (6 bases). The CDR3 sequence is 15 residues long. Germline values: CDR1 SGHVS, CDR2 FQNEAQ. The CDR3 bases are TGTGCCAGCACCCCGACAGGAGCAACTCATGAAAAACTGTTTTTT. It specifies CASTPTGATHEKLFF. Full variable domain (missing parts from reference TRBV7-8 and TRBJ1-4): GAGVSQSPRYKVAKRGQDVALRCDPISGHVSLFWYQQALGQGPEFLTYFQNEAQLDKSGLPSDRFFAERPEGSVSTLKIQRTQQEDSAVYLCASTPTGATHEKLFFGSGTQLSVL.

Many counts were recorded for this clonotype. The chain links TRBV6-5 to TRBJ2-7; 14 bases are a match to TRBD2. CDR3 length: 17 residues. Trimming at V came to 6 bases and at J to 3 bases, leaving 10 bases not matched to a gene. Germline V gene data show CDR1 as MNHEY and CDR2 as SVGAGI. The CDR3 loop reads CASRSGLAGGLLYEQYF. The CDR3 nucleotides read TGTGCCAGCAGGTCCGGACTAGCGGGGGGCCTACTCTACGAGCAGTACTTC.

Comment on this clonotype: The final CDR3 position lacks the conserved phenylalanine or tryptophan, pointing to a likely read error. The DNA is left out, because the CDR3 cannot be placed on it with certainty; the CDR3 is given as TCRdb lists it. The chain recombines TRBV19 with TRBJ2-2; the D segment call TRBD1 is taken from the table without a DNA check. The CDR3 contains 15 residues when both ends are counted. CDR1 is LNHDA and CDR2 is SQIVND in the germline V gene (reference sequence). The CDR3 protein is CASIRTGADQPQHFG.

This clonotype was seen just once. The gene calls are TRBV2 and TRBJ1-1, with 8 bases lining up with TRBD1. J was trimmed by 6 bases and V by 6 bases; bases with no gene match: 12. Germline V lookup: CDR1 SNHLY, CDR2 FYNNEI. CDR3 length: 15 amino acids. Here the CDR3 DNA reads TGTGCCAGCAGCTTAGCAAGGGCAGGGGGCGCTGAAGCTTTCTTT. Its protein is CASSLARAGGAEAFF.

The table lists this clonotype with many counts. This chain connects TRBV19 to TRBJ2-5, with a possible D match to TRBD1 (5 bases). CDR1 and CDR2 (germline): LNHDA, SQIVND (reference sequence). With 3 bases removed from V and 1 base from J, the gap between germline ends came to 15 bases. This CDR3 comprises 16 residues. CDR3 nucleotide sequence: TGTGCCAGTAGTATTCGGGCCTCAGGGTTCCAAGAGACCCAGTACTTC. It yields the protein CASSIRASGFQETQYF.

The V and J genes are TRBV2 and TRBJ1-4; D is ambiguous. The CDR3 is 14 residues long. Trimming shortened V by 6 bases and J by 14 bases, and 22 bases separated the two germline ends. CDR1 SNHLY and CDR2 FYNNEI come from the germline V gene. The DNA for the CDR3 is TGTGCCAGCAGCTGGCCGCCCTTAGAGACCCAGCTGTTTTTT. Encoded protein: CASSWPPLETQLFF.

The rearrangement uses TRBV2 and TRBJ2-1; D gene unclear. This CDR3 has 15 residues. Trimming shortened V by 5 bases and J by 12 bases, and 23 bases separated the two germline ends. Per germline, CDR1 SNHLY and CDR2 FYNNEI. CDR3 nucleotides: TGTGCCAGCAGTTTAGTAGCAGGATCCCCGGATAGGCAGTTCTTC. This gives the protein CASSLVAGSPDRQFF.

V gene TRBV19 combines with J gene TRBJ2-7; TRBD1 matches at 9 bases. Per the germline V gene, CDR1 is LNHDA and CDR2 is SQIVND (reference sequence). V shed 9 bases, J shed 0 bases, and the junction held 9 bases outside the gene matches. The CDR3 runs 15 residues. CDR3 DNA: TGTGCCAGCTCCCCCGGGACAGGGACCTCCTACGAGCAGTACTTC. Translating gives CASSPGTGTSYEQYF.

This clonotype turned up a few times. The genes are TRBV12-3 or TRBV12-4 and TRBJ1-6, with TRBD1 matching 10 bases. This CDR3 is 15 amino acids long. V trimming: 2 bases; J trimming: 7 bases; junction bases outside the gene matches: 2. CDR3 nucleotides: TGTGCCAGCAGTTTAAGGACAGGGGGAAATTCACCCCTCCACTTT. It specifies CASSLRTGGNSPLHF.

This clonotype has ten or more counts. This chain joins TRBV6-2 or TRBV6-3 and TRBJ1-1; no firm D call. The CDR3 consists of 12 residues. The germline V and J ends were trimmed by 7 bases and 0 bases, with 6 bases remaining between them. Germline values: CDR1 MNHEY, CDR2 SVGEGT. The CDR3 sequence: CASTHLNTEAFF. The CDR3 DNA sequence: TGTGCCAGCACTCATTTGAACACTGAAGCTTTCTTT.

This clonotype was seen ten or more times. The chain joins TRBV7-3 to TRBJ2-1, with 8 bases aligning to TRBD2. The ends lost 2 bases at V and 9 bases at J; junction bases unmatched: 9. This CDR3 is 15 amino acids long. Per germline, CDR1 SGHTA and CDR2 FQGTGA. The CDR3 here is CASSLRGGASAEQFF. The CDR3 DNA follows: TGTGCCAGCAGCTTACGGGGGGGGGCCTCGGCTGAGCAGTTCTTC. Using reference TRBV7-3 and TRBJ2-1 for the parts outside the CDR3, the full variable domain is GAGVSQTPSNKVTEKGKYVELRCDPISGHTALYWYRQSLGQGPEFLIYFQGTGAADDSGLPNDRFFAVRPEGSVSTLKIQRTERGDSAVYLCASSLRGGASAEQFFGPGTRLTVL.

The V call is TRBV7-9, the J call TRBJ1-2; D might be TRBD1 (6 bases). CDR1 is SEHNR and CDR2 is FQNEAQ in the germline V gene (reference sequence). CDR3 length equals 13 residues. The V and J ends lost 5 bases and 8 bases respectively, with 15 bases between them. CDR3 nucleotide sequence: TGTGCCAGCAGCGAAGGGACAAACGGAGGCTACACCTTC. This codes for CASSEGTNGGYTF.

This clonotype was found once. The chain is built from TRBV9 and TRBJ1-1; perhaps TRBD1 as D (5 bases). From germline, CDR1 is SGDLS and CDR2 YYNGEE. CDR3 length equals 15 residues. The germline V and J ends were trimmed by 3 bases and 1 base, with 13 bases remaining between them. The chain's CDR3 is CASSEWGGTNTEAFF. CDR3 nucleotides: TGTGCCAGCAGCGAGTGGGGGGGTACGAACACTGAAGCTTTCTTT.

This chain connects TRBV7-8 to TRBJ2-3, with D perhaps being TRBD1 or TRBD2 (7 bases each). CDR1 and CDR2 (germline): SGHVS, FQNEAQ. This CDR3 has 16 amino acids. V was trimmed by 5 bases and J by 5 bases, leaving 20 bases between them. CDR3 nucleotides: TGTGCCAGCAGCGGCCCAGGGGGGGACCGGGAAGATACGCAGTATTTT. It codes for CASSGPGGDREDTQYF.

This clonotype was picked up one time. The CDR3: CASSRHGGLNCEQYF. CDR3 nucleotides: TGTGCCAGCAGCCGGCACGGGGGACTGAACTGCGAGCAGTACTTC. The chain carries TRBV7-4 and TRBJ2-7; a weak D match, TRBD2 (6 bases). The germline V gene encodes CDR1 SGHVT and CDR2 SQSDAQ. The V end was cut by 5 bases, the J end by 6 bases, with 20 bases between. This CDR3 comprises 15 residues. Using reference TRBV7-4 and TRBJ2-7 for the parts outside the CDR3, the full variable domain is GAGVSQSPRYKVAKRGRDVALRCDSISGHVTLYWYRQTLGQGSEVLTYSQSDAQRDKSGRPSGRFSAERPERSVSTLKIQRTEQGDSAVYLCASSRHGGLNCEQYFGPGTRLTVT.

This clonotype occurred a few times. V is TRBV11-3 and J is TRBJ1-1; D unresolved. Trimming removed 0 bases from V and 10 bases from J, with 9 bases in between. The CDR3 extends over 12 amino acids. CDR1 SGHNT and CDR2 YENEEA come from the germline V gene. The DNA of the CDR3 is TGTGCCAGCAGCTTAGATGGCGGGCCAGCTTTCTTT. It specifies CASSLDGGPAFF. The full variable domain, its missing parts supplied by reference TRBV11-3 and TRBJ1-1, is EAGVVQSPRYKIIEKKQPVAFWCNPISGHNTLYWYLQNLGQGPELLIRYENEEAVDDSQLPKDRFSAERLKGVDSTLKIQPAELGDSAVYLCASSLDGGPAFFGQGTRLTVV.

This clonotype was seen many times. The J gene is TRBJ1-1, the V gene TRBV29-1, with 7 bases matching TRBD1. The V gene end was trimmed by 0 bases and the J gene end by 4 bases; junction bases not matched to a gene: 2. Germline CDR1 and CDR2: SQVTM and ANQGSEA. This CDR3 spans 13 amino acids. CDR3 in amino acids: CSVEEGGGTEAFF. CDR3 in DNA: TGCAGCGTTGAAGAAGGGGGCGGCACTGAAGCTTTCTTT.

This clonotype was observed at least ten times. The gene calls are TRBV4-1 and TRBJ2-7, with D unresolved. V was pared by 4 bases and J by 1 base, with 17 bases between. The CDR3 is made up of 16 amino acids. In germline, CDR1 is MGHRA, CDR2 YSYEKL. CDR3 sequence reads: CASSRQLGQRSYEQYF. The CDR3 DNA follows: TGCGCCAGCAGCCGCCAGCTGGGCCAGCGATCCTACGAGCAGTACTTC.

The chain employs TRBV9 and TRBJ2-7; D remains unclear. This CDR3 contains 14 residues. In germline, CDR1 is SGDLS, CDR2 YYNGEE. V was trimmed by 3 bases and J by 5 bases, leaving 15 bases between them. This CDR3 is CASSAAEEFDEQYF. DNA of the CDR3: TGTGCCAGCAGCGCCGCGGAAGAGTTCGACGAGCAGTACTTC.

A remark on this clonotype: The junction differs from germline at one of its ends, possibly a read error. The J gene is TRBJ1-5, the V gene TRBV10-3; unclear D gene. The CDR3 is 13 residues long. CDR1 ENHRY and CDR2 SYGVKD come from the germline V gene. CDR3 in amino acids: CTISRSGDQPQHF. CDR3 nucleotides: TGTACCATCAGTAGGTCCGGAGATCAGCCCCAGCATTTT.

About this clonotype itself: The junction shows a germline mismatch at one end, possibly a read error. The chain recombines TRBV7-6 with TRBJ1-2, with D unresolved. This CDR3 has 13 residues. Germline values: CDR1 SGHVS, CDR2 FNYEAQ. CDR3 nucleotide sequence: TGTGCTAGCAGCTTAAACCGGTTGGATGAACACACCTTT. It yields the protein CASSLNRLDEHTF.

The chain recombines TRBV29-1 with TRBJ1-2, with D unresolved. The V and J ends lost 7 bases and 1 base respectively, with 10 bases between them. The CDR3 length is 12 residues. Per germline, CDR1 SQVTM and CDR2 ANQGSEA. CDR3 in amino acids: CSDESGNYGYTF. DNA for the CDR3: TGCAGCGATGAGTCAGGTAACTATGGCTACACCTTC.